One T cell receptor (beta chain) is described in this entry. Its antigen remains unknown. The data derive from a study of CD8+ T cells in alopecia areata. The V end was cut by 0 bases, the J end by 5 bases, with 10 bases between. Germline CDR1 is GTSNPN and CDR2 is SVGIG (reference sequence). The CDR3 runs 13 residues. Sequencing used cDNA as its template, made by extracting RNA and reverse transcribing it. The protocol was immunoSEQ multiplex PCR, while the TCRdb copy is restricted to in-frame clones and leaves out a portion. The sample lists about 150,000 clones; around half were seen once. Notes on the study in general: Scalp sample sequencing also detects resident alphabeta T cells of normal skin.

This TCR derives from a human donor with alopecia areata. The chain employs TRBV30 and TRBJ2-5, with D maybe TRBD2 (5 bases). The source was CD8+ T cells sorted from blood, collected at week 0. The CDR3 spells CAWSVRGYETQYF. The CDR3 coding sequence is TGTGCCTGGAGTGTACGAGGGTACGAGACCCAGTACTTC.